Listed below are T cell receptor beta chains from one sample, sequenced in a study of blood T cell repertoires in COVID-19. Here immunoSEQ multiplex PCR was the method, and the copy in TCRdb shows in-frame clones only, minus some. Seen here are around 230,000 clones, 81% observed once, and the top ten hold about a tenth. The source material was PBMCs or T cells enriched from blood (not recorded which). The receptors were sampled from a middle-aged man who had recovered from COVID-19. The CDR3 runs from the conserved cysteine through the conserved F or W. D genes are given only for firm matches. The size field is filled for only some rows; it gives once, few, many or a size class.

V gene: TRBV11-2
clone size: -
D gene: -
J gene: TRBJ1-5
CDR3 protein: CASSPQGTQPQHF
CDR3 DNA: TGTGCCAGCAGCCCACAGGGCACCCAGCCCCAGCATTTT

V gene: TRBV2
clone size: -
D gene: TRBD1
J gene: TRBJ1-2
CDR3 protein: CASTGQGNYGYTF
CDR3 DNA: TGTGCCAGCACCGGACAGGGAAACTATGGCTACACCTTC

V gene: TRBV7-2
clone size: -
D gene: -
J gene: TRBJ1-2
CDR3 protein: CASSLDNRSSNGYTF
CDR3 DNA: TGTGCCAGCAGCTTAGATAACAGATCTTCGAATGGCTACACCTTC

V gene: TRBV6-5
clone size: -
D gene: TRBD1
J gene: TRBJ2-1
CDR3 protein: CASSYDRVSYNEQFF
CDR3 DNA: TGTGCCAGCAGTTACGACAGGGTTTCCTACAATGAGCAGTTCTTC

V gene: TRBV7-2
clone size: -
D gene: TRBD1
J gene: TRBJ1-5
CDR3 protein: CASSPYRQGSNQPQHF
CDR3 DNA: TGTGCCAGCAGCCCGTACCGACAGGGGAGCAATCAGCCCCAGCATTTT

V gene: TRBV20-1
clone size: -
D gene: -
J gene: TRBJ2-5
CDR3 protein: CSARQEGTQYF
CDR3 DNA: TGCAGTGCCAGGCAGGAAGGGACCCAGTACTTC

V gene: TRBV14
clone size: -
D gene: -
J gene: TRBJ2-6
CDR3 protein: CASSRLTNSGANVLTF
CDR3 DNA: TGTGCCAGCAGCCGACTCACTAATTCTGGGGCCAACGTCCTGACTTTC

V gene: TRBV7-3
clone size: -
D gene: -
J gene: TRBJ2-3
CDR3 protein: CASSLAGPTDTQYF
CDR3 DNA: TGTGCCAGCAGCTTGGCGGGACCCACAGATACGCAGTATTTT

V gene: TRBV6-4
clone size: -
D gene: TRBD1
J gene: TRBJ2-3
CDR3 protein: CASSGDGQGTDTQYF
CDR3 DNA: TGTGCCAGCAGTGGAGACGGACAGGGCACAGATACGCAGTATTTT

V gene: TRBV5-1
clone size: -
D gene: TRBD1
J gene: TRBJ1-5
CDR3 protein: CASSLGQGESQPQHF
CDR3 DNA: TGCGCCAGCAGCTTGGGACAGGGGGAAAGCCAGCCCCAGCATTTT

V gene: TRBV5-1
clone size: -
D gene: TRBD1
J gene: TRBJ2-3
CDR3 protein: CASRGGQGFSTDTQYF
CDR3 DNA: TGCGCCAGCAGGGGGGGACAGGGCTTTAGCACAGATACGCAGTATTTT

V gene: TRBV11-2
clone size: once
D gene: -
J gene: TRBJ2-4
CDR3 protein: CASSLNSPRDIQYF
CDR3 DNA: TGTGCCAGCAGCTTAAACTCTCCGAGAGACATTCAGTACTTC

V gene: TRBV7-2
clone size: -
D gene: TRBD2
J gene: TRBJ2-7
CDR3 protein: CASSVRSAGGLFEQYF
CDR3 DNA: TGTGCCAGCAGTGTTAGATCCGCGGGGGGGCTGTTCGAGCAGTACTTC

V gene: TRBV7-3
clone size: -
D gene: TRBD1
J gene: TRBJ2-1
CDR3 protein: CASSLQGANYNEQFF
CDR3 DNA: TGTGCCAGCAGCTTACAGGGGGCGAATTACAATGAGCAGTTCTTC

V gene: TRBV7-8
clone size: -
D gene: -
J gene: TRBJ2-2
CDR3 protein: CASSPRTDLTGELFF
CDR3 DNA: TGTGCCAGCAGCCCAAGGACAGATCTTACCGGGGAGCTGTTTTTT

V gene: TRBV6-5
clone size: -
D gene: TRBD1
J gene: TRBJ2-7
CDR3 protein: CASMSTGRWEQYF
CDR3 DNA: TGTGCCAGCATGTCGACAGGGCGATGGGAGCAGTACTTC

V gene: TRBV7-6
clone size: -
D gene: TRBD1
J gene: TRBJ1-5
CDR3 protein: CASSEDRGQPQHF
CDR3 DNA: TGTGCCAGCAGCGAAGACAGGGGTCAGCCCCAGCATTTT

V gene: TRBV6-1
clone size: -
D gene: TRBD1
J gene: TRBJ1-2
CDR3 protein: CASSELGQGNTF
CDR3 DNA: TGTGCCAGCAGTGAACTAGGACAGGGCAACACCTTC

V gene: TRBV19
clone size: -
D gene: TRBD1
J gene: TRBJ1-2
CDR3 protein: CASSRDSNYGYTF
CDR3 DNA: TGTGCCAGTAGTCGGGACAGTAACTATGGCTACACCTTC

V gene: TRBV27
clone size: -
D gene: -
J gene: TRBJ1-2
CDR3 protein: CASSSRLTGYTF
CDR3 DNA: TGTGCCAGCAGTTCTCGACTTACTGGCTACACCTTC

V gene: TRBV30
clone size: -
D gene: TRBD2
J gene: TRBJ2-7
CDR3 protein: CAWSPRTSGVRSYEQYF
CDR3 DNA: TGTGCCTGGAGTCCAAGGACTAGCGGGGTTAGATCCTACGAGCAGTACTTC

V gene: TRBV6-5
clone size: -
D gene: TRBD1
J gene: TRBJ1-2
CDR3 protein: CASSYTLGQGNGYTF
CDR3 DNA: TGTGCCAGCAGTTACACGTTGGGACAGGGAAACGGCTACACCTTC

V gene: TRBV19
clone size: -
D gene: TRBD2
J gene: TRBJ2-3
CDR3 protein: CASSIAHSGGAADTQYF
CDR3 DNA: TGTGCCAGTAGTATAGCCCACAGCGGGGGGGCTGCAGATACGCAGTATTTT

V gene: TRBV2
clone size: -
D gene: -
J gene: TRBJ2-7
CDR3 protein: CASSPGAGGGEQYF
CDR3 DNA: TGTGCCAGCAGTCCCGGAGCAGGAGGTGGGGAGCAGTACTTC

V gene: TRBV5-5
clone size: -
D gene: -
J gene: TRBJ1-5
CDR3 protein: CASSPTGIQPQHF
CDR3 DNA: TGTGCCAGCAGCCCAACAGGGATTCAGCCCCAGCATTTT

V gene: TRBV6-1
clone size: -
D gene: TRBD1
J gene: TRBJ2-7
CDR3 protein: CASSEGQGITYEQYF
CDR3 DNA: TGTGCCAGCAGTGAAGGACAGGGGATTACCTACGAGCAGTACTTC

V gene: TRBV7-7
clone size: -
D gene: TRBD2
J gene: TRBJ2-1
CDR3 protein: CASSSSAGDNEQFF
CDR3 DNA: TGTGCCAGCAGCTCCTCGGCGGGGGACAATGAGCAGTTCTTC

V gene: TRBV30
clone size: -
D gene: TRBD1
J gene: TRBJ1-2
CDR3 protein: CAWRYRGRGYTF
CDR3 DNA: TGTGCCTGGAGGTACAGGGGGAGGGGCTACACCTTC